This TCR beta chain originates from a study of neurological immune-mediated disorders. It was by 5'RACE with 10-nucleotide random UMIs that the cDNA was made. One entry per CDR3 protein results from TCRdb running MiXCR on the 5' RACE reads. The table has around 83,000 distinct CDR3 sequences, 11% to 15% seen once. This clonotype has a count of ten or more. The antigen remains unidentified. Maryland, USA blood bank volunteers served as healthy controls. PBMCs stored at -80 C, numbering 2 million, were the origin of the unsorted libraries. The study's findings and limits: No expanded-clone CDR3 amino acid sequence recurred across subjects, suggesting private TCR-beta repertoires.

The sequenced sample consisted of PBMCs. This TCR derives from a woman between 50 and 59 years old in good health.

DNA of the CDR3: TGCAGGCCCGGGACAGGGGACAACAATGAGCAGTTCTTC. This gives the protein CRPGTGDNNEQFF. J is TRBJ2-1 and V is TRBV20-1, with TRBD1 matching 10 bases. Germline values: CDR1 DFQATT, CDR2 SNEGSKA (reference sequence). The CDR3 has 13 residues.